A single sample gave rise to the 27 T cell receptor beta chains below, sequenced in a study of blood T cell repertoires in COVID-19. Clones were sequenced by immunoSEQ multiplex PCR, and TCRdb holds only the in-frame ones, with some missing. Among roughly 70,000 clones listed, more than 70% were seen once. The sequencing sample was made of peripheral blood. Source of these receptors: a man aged 65 to 79 with active or convalescent COVID-19.

The chain couples TRBV2 to TRBJ1-5; D might be TRBD1 (5 bases). The CDR3 is made up of 17 amino acids. Germline assignment: CDR1 SNHLY and CDR2 FYNNEI. Trimming stripped 7 bases from V and 0 bases from J, with 19 bases between. As DNA, the CDR3 is TGTGCCAGCAACCAAGAGGGACTTAGGACTAGCAATCAGCCCCAGCATTTT. Its protein is CASNQEGLRTSNQPQHF.

The J gene is TRBJ1-1, the V gene TRBV2, with a possible D match to TRBD1 (6 bases). CDR1 is SNHLY and CDR2 is FYNNEI in the germline V gene. The CDR3 sequence is 13 residues long. Trimming shortened V by 5 bases and J by 5 bases, and 12 bases separated the two germline ends. CDR3 region: CASSTRGRTEAFF. Here the CDR3 DNA reads TGTGCCAGCAGTACCAGGGGTAGGACTGAAGCTTTCTTT.

V and J are TRBV6-5 and TRBJ2-7, with D unresolved. Trimming took 6 bases from V and 0 from J, leaving 9 bases between them. The CDR3 extends over 13 amino acids. Germline V gene lookup returns CDR1 MNHEY and CDR2 SVGAGI. Written as DNA, the CDR3 is TGTGCCAGCAGATCTGTCGTCTCCTACGAGCAGTACTTC. Residues: CASRSVVSYEQYF.

For the CDR3, the DNA is TGTGCCAGCACCGGGCGGGGAAGCGGGGGGACTTCCTACGAGCAGTACTTC. It is translated as CASTGRGSGGTSYEQYF. V usage is TRBV3-1 (or the pseudogene TRBV3-2) and J usage is TRBJ2-7, with 9 nucleotides matching TRBD2. Germline CDR1 reads LGHDT; CDR2 reads YNNKEL (reference sequence). The V segment lost 7 bases and the J segment 1 base; nucleotides outside the gene matches: 14. The CDR3 spans 17 residues.

The chain joins TRBV7-2 to TRBJ2-1, with a weak D call TRBD1 (6 bases). The germline V gene has CDR1 SGHTA and CDR2 FQGNSA. The CDR3 consists of 15 residues. Trimming cost V 2 bases and J 7 bases, with 15 bases left between them. The CDR3 protein is CASSLSAGAVNEQFF. For the CDR3, the DNA is TGTGCCAGCAGCTTAAGCGCAGGGGCAGTGAATGAGCAGTTCTTC.

This chain joins TRBV10-3 and TRBJ1-5; 8 bases match TRBD1. Germline loops: CDR1 ENHRY, CDR2 SYGVKD. The trim removed 9 bases at V and 4 bases at J, leaving 8 bases unmatched. The CDR3 contains 14 residues. The DNA of the CDR3 is TGTGCCATTTCTCCGGGACAGGTAAATCAGCCCCAGCATTTT. Protein product: CAISPGQVNQPQHF.

The chain couples TRBV19 to TRBJ2-5; TRBD1 matches at 8 bases. Germline V lookup: CDR1 LNHDA, CDR2 SQIVND (reference sequence). The CDR3 totals 13 residues. V was clipped by 8 bases and J by 2 bases; unmatched bases: 4. This chain's CDR3 is CASGTGVQETQYF. CDR3 DNA sequence: TGTGCCAGTGGGACAGGTGTACAAGAGACCCAGTACTTC.

This rearrangement joins TRBV15 to TRBJ2-1, with D perhaps matching TRBD2 (5 bases). The length of the CDR3 is 13 residues. V lost 0 bases and J 10 bases, leaving 10 bases between the germline ends. Germline V gene lookup returns CDR1 LNHNV and CDR2 YYDKDF (reference sequence). As DNA, the CDR3 is TGTGCCACCAGCAGAGATCTAGCTTGGGAGCAGTTCTTC. This encodes CATSRDLAWEQFF.

CDR3 nucleotides: TGCGCCAGCAGCTTGGCAGGAGGTATGAACACTGAAGCTTTCTTT. Protein: CASSLAGGMNTEAFF. V gene TRBV5-1 combines with J gene TRBJ1-1, with D unclear. Germline CDR1 reads SGHRS; CDR2 reads YFSETQ. CDR3 length: 15 amino acids. Deletions cut 0 bases from V and 0 bases from J, with 9 bases between.

This rearrangement joins TRBV11-2 to TRBJ2-5; 14 bases map to TRBD2. Germline CDR1 SGHAT, CDR2 FQNNGV. The CDR3 runs 16 residues. The V and J ends lost 5 bases and 5 bases, in that order; junction bases with no gene match: 7. The CDR3: CASSPGLAGGWETQYF. In nucleotides, the CDR3 is TGTGCCAGCAGCCCCGGACTAGCGGGAGGTTGGGAGACCCAGTACTTC.

The V and J genes are TRBV28 and TRBJ1-1; 8 nucleotides line up with TRBD1. Germline V lookup: CDR1 MDHEN, CDR2 SYDVKM. The CDR3 is made up of 14 amino acids. With 6 bases clipped from V and 4 bases from J, the junction kept 7 bases outside the gene matches. The CDR3 DNA follows: TGTGCCAGCAGGACCCAGGACAGGGTCACTGAAGCTTTCTTT. This encodes CASRTQDRVTEAFF.

The chain joins TRBV27 to TRBJ2-7; 8 nucleotides align to TRBD1. The V gene's germline CDR1 is MNHEY and CDR2 SMNVEV (reference sequence). Trimming cost V 4 bases and J 0 bases; bases outside gene matches: 5. The CDR3 has 15 amino acids. The CDR3 bases are TGTGCCAGCAGTTCCGGACAGGGAATCTCCTACGAGCAGTACTTC. Translation gives CASSSGQGISYEQYF.

This chain connects TRBV4-2 to TRBJ1-2, with D tentatively TRBD1 (5 bases). This CDR3 is built from 17 residues. Germline CDR1 is LGHNA and CDR2 is YNFKEQ. Trimming left V 1 base short and J 4 bases short, with 19 bases between. The chain's CDR3 is CASSQVSLAQGGYGYTF. CDR3 sequence (DNA): TGTGCCAGCAGCCAAGTTTCTCTAGCTCAGGGAGGCTATGGCTACACCTTC.

The J gene is TRBJ2-1, the V gene TRBV7-9; tentatively, D is TRBD2 (6 bases). CDR1 and CDR2 from the germline V gene are SEHNR and FQNEAQ (reference sequence). The CDR3 covers 15 residues. Trimming took 4 bases from V and 6 from J, leaving 16 bases between them. The CDR3 sequence: CASSSETRRGNEQFF. The CDR3 DNA sequence: TGTGCCAGCAGCTCGGAGACTAGGCGGGGCAATGAGCAGTTCTTC.

In DNA, the CDR3 is TGTGCCAGCAGCACAGGACAGGGCGGCTCTAATGAAAAACTGTTTTTT. This sequence encodes CASSTGQGGSNEKLFF. The chain has TRBV7-8 and TRBJ1-4; 8 nucleotides align to TRBD1. CDR1 is SGHVS and CDR2 is FQNEAQ in the germline V gene. This CDR3 spans 16 amino acids. The J segment lost 3 bases and the V segment lost 5 bases, leaving 8 bases of the junction unmatched.

The rearrangement links TRBV7-9 to TRBJ2-3; 8 positions match TRBD2. Germline-derived CDR1 and CDR2 are SEHNR and FQNEAQ (reference sequence). The V segment lost 3 bases and the J segment 1 base; nucleotides outside the gene matches: 6. The length of the CDR3 is 16 residues. This chain's CDR3 is CASSFTTSARTDTQYF. As DNA, the CDR3 is TGTGCCAGCAGCTTTACGACTAGCGCACGCACAGATACGCAGTATTTT.

This rearrangement joins TRBV28 to TRBJ2-5; D possibly corresponds to TRBD2 (7 bases). With 4 bases removed from V and 5 bases from J, the gap between germline ends came to 17 bases. Germline V lookup: CDR1 MDHEN, CDR2 SYDVKM. This CDR3 spans 15 amino acids. Here the CDR3 DNA reads TGTGCCAGCAGTTCACCGGGGACTACAGGGGAGACCCAGTACTTC. Its translation: CASSSPGTTGETQYF.

The chain joins TRBV12-3 or TRBV12-4 to TRBJ1-4; D gene uncertain. The CDR3 runs to 12 residues. Trimming stripped 5 bases from V and 5 bases from J, with 6 bases between. CDR3 coding DNA: TGTGCCAGCAGTGACGGGAATGAAAAACTGTTTTTT. Translating gives CASSDGNEKLFF.

This sequence joins TRBV7-9 and TRBJ2-1; 8 bases fit TRBD2. The CDR3 has 18 residues. Germline CDR1 and CDR2: SEHNR and FQNEAQ (reference sequence). The ends lost 0 bases at V and 5 bases at J; junction bases unmatched: 12. The CDR3 loop reads CASSLAPVGRGGNNEQFF. DNA of the CDR3: TGTGCCAGCAGCTTAGCCCCCGTGGGCCGGGGGGGAAACAATGAGCAGTTCTTC.

The genes are TRBV5-5 and TRBJ1-1, with 8 positions matching TRBD1. J gave up 10 bases and V 5 bases, and 7 bases lay outside the gene matches. Per germline, CDR1 SGHKS and CDR2 YYEKEE (reference sequence). CDR3 size: 12 residues. CDR3 DNA sequence: TGTGCCAGCAGTCTCGGACAGGGAAGAGCTTTCTTT. Residues: CASSLGQGRAFF.

The chain joins TRBV7-6 to TRBJ2-2; perhaps TRBD1 as D (7 bases). V gave up 4 bases and J gave up 4 bases, with 13 bases separating them. CDR1 is SGHVS and CDR2 is FNYEAQ in the germline V gene. The CDR3 is 15 amino acids. Written as DNA, the CDR3 is TGTGCCAGCAGCTACCAGGGGGGTATCACCGGGGAGCTGTTTTTT. Translation gives CASSYQGGITGELFF.

The chain couples TRBV10-3 to TRBJ1-5; 7 bases match TRBD1. V dropped 10 bases and J dropped 4; count of bases not matched to a gene: 7. There are 13 residues in the CDR3. Germline CDR1 and CDR2: ENHRY and SYGVKD. The CDR3 bases are TGTGCCACCACAGGGGTTTTAAATCAGCCCCAGCATTTT. Amino acids: CATTGVLNQPQHF.

The rearrangement links TRBV30 to TRBJ2-1, with TRBD2 matching over 13 bases. The CDR3 consists of 15 residues. V was clipped by 2 bases and J by 5 bases; unmatched bases: 3. Germline V gene data show CDR1 as GTSNPN and CDR2 as SVGIG (reference sequence). The CDR3 DNA is TGTGCCTGGAGTCTGGGACTAGCGGGAAACAATGAGCAGTTCTTC. Residues: CAWSLGLAGNNEQFF.

The chain recombines TRBV24-1 with TRBJ2-3, with 10 bases lining up with TRBD1. Germline V gene data show CDR1 as KGHDR and CDR2 as SFDVKD. Trimming at V came to 7 bases and at J to 5 bases, leaving 5 bases not matched to a gene. This CDR3 spans 14 amino acids. CDR3 nucleotides: TGTGCCACCAGCGCCGGACAGGGGGGAGATACGCAGTATTTT. Its translation is CATSAGQGGDTQYF.

The chain employs TRBV6-6 and TRBJ1-5; D perhaps matches TRBD1 (5 bases). CDR3 length: 16 amino acids. V lost 4 bases and J 0 bases, leaving 13 bases between the germline ends. Per germline, CDR1 MNHNY and CDR2 SVGAGI (reference sequence). This CDR3 reads CASSSSGLVSNQPQHF. The CDR3 nucleotides read TGTGCCAGCAGTTCCTCGGGACTGGTTAGCAATCAGCCCCAGCATTTT.

The chain combines TRBV29-1 with TRBJ1-2; no clear D. Germline CDR1 reads SQVTM; CDR2 reads ANQGSEA. The CDR3 spans 10 residues. Trimming stripped 6 bases from V and 9 bases from J, with 11 bases between. The chain's CDR3 is CSVTPGSYTF. The CDR3 nucleotides are TGCAGCGTCACCCCAGGTAGCTACACCTTC. Looking up the rest from reference TRBV29-1 and TRBJ1-2 gives the full variable domain: SAVISQKPSRDICQRGTSLTIQCQVDSQVTMMFWYRQQPGQSLTLIATANQGSEATYESGFVIDKFPISRPNLTFSTLTVSNMSPEDSSIYLCSVTPGSYTFGSGTRLTVV.

The rearrangement joins TRBV11-2 to TRBJ1-1, with D uncertain. This CDR3 comprises 14 residues. Per the germline V gene, CDR1 is SGHAT and CDR2 is FQNNGV. Trimming cost V 8 bases and J 5 bases, with 18 bases left between them. The CDR3 region is CASRLLRGGTEAFF. CDR3 DNA: TGTGCCAGCCGACTACTCCGGGGAGGGACTGAAGCTTTCTTT.